The 31 T cell receptor beta chains below all came from one sample that was sequenced in a study of naive and memory T cell subsets. An equimolar mix of two oligonucleotides served as the beta constant-region primer for TRBC1 and TRBC2. TCRdb passed the UMI-ligation and nested PCR reads through MiXCR, listing each CDR3 protein once. The top ten clones hold 0.9% to 1% of a sample with about 85,000 distinct CDR3 sequences, approximately 14% of them seen once. The sample consisted of central memory CD4+ T cells from blood. These receptors were obtained from a human donor in good health.

The chain couples TRBV15 to TRBJ1-2; D remains ambiguous. CDR3 length: 14 amino acids. CDR1 LNHNV and CDR2 YYDKDF come from the germline V gene (reference sequence). Between the trimmed V and J ends, which lost 1 base and 1 base, there was a span of 7 bases. The CDR3 is CATSRAGFNYGYTF. The CDR3, as DNA: TGTGCCACCAGCAGAGCGGGATTTAACTATGGCTACACCTTC.

V usage is TRBV25-1 and J usage is TRBJ2-1; TRBD2 matches at 8 bases. V lost 1 base, J lost 7 bases, and 12 bases stayed unmatched. The germline V gene has CDR1 MGHDK and CDR2 SYGVNS. This CDR3 is built from 17 residues. For the CDR3, the DNA is TGTGCCAGCAGTGAATTGGCGGGAGGAACGTGTCGAAATGAGCAGTTCTTC. Protein sequence: CASSELAGGTCRNEQFF.

The table lists this clonotype with many counts. The gene calls are TRBV27 and TRBJ2-2, with 9 bases identical to TRBD2. The CDR3 length is 15 residues. Germline V lookup: CDR1 MNHEY, CDR2 SMNVEV (reference sequence). V shed 2 bases and J 4 bases; nucleotides not matched to a gene: 2. Written as DNA, the CDR3 is TGTGCCAGCAGTTTAAATAGCGGGGGCACCGGGGAGCTGTTTTTT. This sequence encodes CASSLNSGGTGELFF.

This clonotype showed up many times. The V call is TRBV7-8, the J call TRBJ2-4, with TRBD1 identical over 7 bases. CDR1 is SGHVS, CDR2 FQNEAQ, per germline. Trimming at V came to 5 bases and at J to 8 bases, leaving 9 bases not matched to a gene. This CDR3 is built from 14 residues. This chain's CDR3 is CASSRGTAGYIQYF. Written as DNA, the CDR3 is TGTGCCAGCAGCCGAGGGACAGCCGGATACATTCAGTACTTC.

This clonotype was detected many times. The chain has TRBV7-2 and TRBJ2-7; D perhaps matches TRBD1 (6 bases). CDR1 is SGHTA, CDR2 FQGNSA, per germline. The CDR3 spans 13 residues. V lost 5 bases, J lost 3 bases, and 11 bases lay in between. CDR3 in amino acids: CASSQTGSYEQYF. Here the CDR3 DNA reads TGTGCCAGCAGCCAAACAGGGAGCTACGAGCAGTACTTC.

A remark on this clonotype: A read error may explain this, as a much larger clone is one base away. The gene calls are TRBV7-2 and TRBJ2-7; D remains unclear. Germline-derived CDR1 and CDR2 are SGHTA and FQGNSA. The CDR3 consists of 13 residues. The germline V and J ends were trimmed by 4 bases and 3 bases, with 10 bases remaining between them. CDR3 DNA sequence: TGTGCCAGCAGCTCCCGTGGCAACTACGAGCAGTACTTC. Encoded protein: CASSSRGNYEQYF.

The gene calls are TRBV19 and TRBJ1-2; D not resolved. The CDR3 sequence is 11 residues long. V was pared by 6 bases and J by 5 bases, with 7 bases between. CDR1 is LNHDA and CDR2 is SQIVND in the germline V gene (reference sequence). CDR3 bases: TGTGCCAGTAGAAGAAATTATGGCTACACCTTC. Amino acids: CASRRNYGYTF. The complete variable domain, with remaining parts taken from reference TRBV19 and TRBJ1-2, reads DGGITQSPKYLFRKEGQNVTLSCEQNLNHDAMYWYRQDPGQGLRLIYYSQIVNDFQKGDIAEGYSVSREKKESFPLTVTSAQKNPTAFYLCASRRNYGYTFGSGTRLTVV.

This clonotype was seen many times. The chain joins TRBV20-1 to TRBJ2-3; maybe TRBD2 (6 bases). With 0 bases removed from V and 2 bases from J, the gap between germline ends came to 9 bases. Per germline, CDR1 DFQATT and CDR2 SNEGSKA (reference sequence). The CDR3 has 14 residues. CDR3 region: CSAREGGNTDTQYF. The CDR3 DNA is TGCAGTGCTAGAGAGGGCGGGAACACAGATACGCAGTATTTT.

CDR3 protein: CASSEGTGQETQYF. Here the CDR3 DNA reads TGTGCCAGCAGTGAAGGGACAGGCCAAGAGACCCAGTACTTC. V usage is TRBV6-1 and J usage is TRBJ2-5, with 7 bases identical to TRBD1. V shed 1 base, J shed 1 base, and the junction held 0 bases outside the gene matches. The CDR3 is 14 residues long. CDR1 is MNHNS and CDR2 is SASEGT in the germline V gene.

The chain couples TRBV20-1 to TRBJ1-1, with 8 bases fitting TRBD1. V shed 5 bases and J 5 bases; nucleotides not matched to a gene: 13. The V gene's germline CDR1 is DFQATT and CDR2 SNEGSKA (reference sequence). The CDR3 runs 15 residues. CDR3 protein: CSASLAGTGRTEAFF. The CDR3 DNA reads TGCAGTGCTTCCCTCGCCGGGACAGGTAGGACTGAAGCTTTCTTT.

This clonotype was counted between two and nine times. V gene TRBV9 combines with J gene TRBJ2-1; 11 bases fit TRBD2. Germline CDR1 is SGDLS and CDR2 is YYNGEE. This CDR3 is 17 amino acids long. V lost 4 bases, J lost 7 bases, and 13 bases stayed unmatched. The DNA of the CDR3 is TGTGCCAGCAGCCCCACCTATAGCGGGAGGGCTACGAATGAGCAGTTCTTC. Translating gives CASSPTYSGRATNEQFF.

This clonotype was seen a few times. The gene calls are TRBV7-2 and TRBJ2-3, with D hard to call. V lost 5 bases and J lost 2, with 5 bases in between. The CDR3 extends over 12 amino acids. CDR1 and CDR2 from the germline V gene are SGHTA and FQGNSA. The CDR3: CASSPFTDTQYF. In DNA, the CDR3 is TGTGCCAGCAGCCCATTCACAGATACGCAGTATTTT.

Many counts were recorded for this clonotype. The CDR3 is CAHNPIGLAGGPVTDTQYF. CDR3 nucleotide sequence: TGTGCCCACAACCCTATCGGACTAGCGGGAGGGCCGGTCACAGATACGCAGTATTTT. This chain connects TRBV21-1 to TRBJ2-3; TRBD2, as called in the table, went unchecked against the DNA. TRBV21-1 is a pseudogene. The CDR3 extends over 19 amino acids.

This clonotype has at least ten counts. The CDR3 region is CASSPPVGAGGGTQYF. In DNA, the CDR3 is TGTGCCAGCAGTCCTCCCGTAGGAGCGGGAGGCGGGACGCAGTATTTT. This chain links TRBV6-6 with TRBJ2-3; TRBD2 aligns across 9 bases. V gave up 5 bases and J gave up 9 bases; unmatched junction bases: 15. CDR1 is MNHNY, CDR2 SVGAGI, per germline (reference sequence). This CDR3 spans 16 amino acids.

The V gene is TRBV20-1, the J gene TRBJ2-2; TRBD2 matches at 10 bases. In germline, CDR1 is DFQATT, CDR2 SNEGSKA (reference sequence). With V trimmed by 2 bases and J by 11 bases, 5 bases remained unmatched. This CDR3 is built from 13 residues. For the CDR3, the DNA is TGCAGTGCTAGAACAGGACTAGCGGCTGAGCTGTTTTTT. Translating gives CSARTGLAAELFF.

The V gene is TRBV20-1, the J gene TRBJ2-7; 14 bases align to TRBD2. The CDR3 sequence is 13 residues long. Looked up from germline, CDR1 is DFQATT and CDR2 is SNEGSKA (reference sequence). CDR3 loop: CTGTSGGIYEQYF. For the CDR3, the DNA is TGCACTGGGACTAGCGGGGGAATCTACGAGCAGTACTTC.

V gene TRBV19 combines with J gene TRBJ1-1; D is perhaps TRBD1 (6 bases). V was pared by 7 bases and J by 8 bases, with 17 bases between. The CDR3 spans 13 residues. In germline, CDR1 is LNHDA, CDR2 SQIVND (reference sequence). The CDR3: CASTYSDRMEAFF. The CDR3 nucleotides read TGTGCCAGTACCTACTCCGACAGGATGGAAGCTTTCTTT.

The rearrangement uses TRBV2 and TRBJ1-5; D unclear. CDR1 is SNHLY, CDR2 FYNNEI, per germline. The V end lost 6 bases, the J end lost 4 bases, and 10 bases lay between the germline ends. The CDR3 length is 13 residues. The CDR3 coding sequence is TGTGCCAGCAGGATGGACGGGAATCAGCCCCAGCATTTT. Its translation is CASRMDGNQPQHF.

This clonotype was picked up many times. CDR3 region: CASNEGGKNIQYF. CDR3 coding DNA: TGTGCCAGCAACGAGGGGGGCAAAAACATTCAGTACTTC. This sequence joins TRBV7-2 and TRBJ2-4, with D perhaps assigned TRBD1 or TRBD2 (6 bases each). V was shortened by 7 bases and J by 3 bases, with 10 bases between the two germline ends. The CDR3 totals 13 residues. The V gene's germline CDR1 is SGHTA and CDR2 FQGNSA.

There are many counts of this clonotype. The gene calls are TRBV6-2 or TRBV6-3 and TRBJ1-5; no definite D call. Germline loops: CDR1 MNHEY, CDR2 SVGEGT. V dropped 0 bases and J dropped 6 bases, with 3 bases sitting between them. This CDR3 has 12 residues. This CDR3 is CASSYSTQPQHF. The CDR3 DNA reads as TGTGCCAGCAGTTACTCTACTCAGCCCCAGCATTTT.

J is TRBJ2-7 and V is TRBV25-1, with 8 bases fitting TRBD2. V was pared by 2 bases and J by 7 bases, with 13 bases of the junction left unmatched. CDR1 is MGHDK, CDR2 SYGVNS, per germline. CDR3 length: 16 residues. The CDR3 DNA reads TGTGCCAGCAGTGAACCGGGTGGTAGCGGGGCCCGGGAGCAGTACTTC. The encoded protein is CASSEPGGSGAREQYF.

The gene calls are TRBV7-2 and TRBJ2-3; D not certain. Germline V gene data show CDR1 as SGHTA and CDR2 as FQGNSA. The CDR3 has 15 amino acids. V lost 1 base, J lost 0 bases, and 8 bases lay in between. The CDR3 DNA reads TGTGCCAGCAGCTTAGATTACGGAAGCACAGATACGCAGTATTTT. Protein: CASSLDYGSTDTQYF.

This chain joins TRBV20-1 and TRBJ2-7; D uncertain. V was cut by 6 bases and J by 6 bases, with 18 bases left in between. Germline loops: CDR1 DFQATT, CDR2 SNEGSKA (reference sequence). This CDR3 is 13 amino acids long. The CDR3 region has the DNA TGCAGTGCCCAGTCGTTAGGTAGTCCCGAGCAGTACTTC. It is translated as CSAQSLGSPEQYF.

This clonotype was observed a handful of times. J is TRBJ1-6 and V is TRBV3-1; tentative D call: TRBD1 (6 bases). Germline CDR1 is LGHDT and CDR2 is YNNKEL (reference sequence). This CDR3 comprises 14 residues. Trimming pared 5 bases from V and 8 bases from J, leaving 13 bases between. CDR3 residues: CASSLNHRDSPLHF. As DNA, the CDR3 is TGTGCCAGCAGCTTAAATCACAGGGATTCACCCCTCCACTTT.

The V gene is TRBV7-2, the J gene TRBJ2-5; no firm D call. CDR1 is SGHTA, CDR2 FQGNSA, per germline. V lost 2 bases to trimming and J lost 4 bases, with 5 bases between them. CDR3 length: 12 residues. The CDR3 DNA follows: TGTGCCAGCAGCTTAAATAGAGAGACCCAGTACTTC. Residues: CASSLNRETQYF.

The chain has TRBV3-1 and TRBJ2-5; unclear D gene. The V and J ends lost 0 bases and 1 base respectively, with 6 bases between them. Germline V gene lookup returns CDR1 LGHDT and CDR2 YNNKEL (reference sequence). The CDR3 has 14 residues. CDR3 residues: CASSQDNSQETQYF. The CDR3 DNA reads TGTGCCAGCAGCCAAGATAACAGCCAAGAGACCCAGTACTTC.

This clonotype was recorded many times. The CDR3 loop is CASSQERRSTDTQYF. The CDR3 DNA is TGTGCCAGCAGCCAAGAAAGACGGAGCACAGATACGCAGTATTTT. The chain recombines TRBV4-2 with TRBJ2-3, with D unclear. Germline V gene sequence: CDR1 LGHNA, CDR2 YNFKEQ. This CDR3 region has 15 residues. The germline V and J ends were trimmed by 0 bases and 0 bases, with 7 bases remaining between them.

A word on this clonotype: A much larger clone differs from this one at a single base, so this may be a read error. The chain combines TRBV7-2 with TRBJ2-3; D tentatively fits TRBD1 or TRBD2 (5 bases each). From germline, CDR1 is SGHTA and CDR2 FQGNSA. The V and J ends lost 2 bases and 8 bases respectively, with 8 bases between them. The CDR3 spans 12 residues. This CDR3 reads CASSLCGGTQYF. Written as DNA, the CDR3 is TGTGCCAGCAGCTTATGTGGGGGTACGCAGTATTTT.

The chain recombines TRBV29-1 with TRBJ2-7, with D unresolved. V lost 6 bases and J lost 6, with 15 bases in between. Germline loops: CDR1 SQVTM, CDR2 ANQGSEA. The CDR3 totals 12 residues. The CDR3 nucleotides are TGCAGCGTCAGACACCCCCAAAGCGAGCAGTACTTC. Protein product: CSVRHPQSEQYF.

This clonotype was recorded at least ten times. The chain combines TRBV13 with TRBJ2-5, with 9 bases lining up with TRBD2. CDR1 is PRHDT, CDR2 FYEKMQ, per germline (reference sequence). The length of the CDR3 is 16 residues. V trimming: 3 bases; J trimming: 7 bases; junction bases outside the gene matches: 12. The CDR3 here is CASSFSLAGFPGTQYF. The CDR3 DNA follows: TGTGCCAGCAGCTTTTCACTAGCGGGTTTCCCGGGGACCCAGTACTTC.

This clonotype occurred a few times. The chain carries TRBV5-1 and TRBJ2-2; maybe TRBD1 (6 bases). V lost 7 bases to trimming and J lost 3 bases, with 10 bases between them. Germline V gene lookup returns CDR1 SGHRS and CDR2 YFSETQ. This CDR3 has 13 amino acids. The CDR3: CASRDTDTGELFF. In DNA form, the CDR3 reads TGCGCCAGCCGGGACACCGACACCGGGGAGCTGTTTTTT.